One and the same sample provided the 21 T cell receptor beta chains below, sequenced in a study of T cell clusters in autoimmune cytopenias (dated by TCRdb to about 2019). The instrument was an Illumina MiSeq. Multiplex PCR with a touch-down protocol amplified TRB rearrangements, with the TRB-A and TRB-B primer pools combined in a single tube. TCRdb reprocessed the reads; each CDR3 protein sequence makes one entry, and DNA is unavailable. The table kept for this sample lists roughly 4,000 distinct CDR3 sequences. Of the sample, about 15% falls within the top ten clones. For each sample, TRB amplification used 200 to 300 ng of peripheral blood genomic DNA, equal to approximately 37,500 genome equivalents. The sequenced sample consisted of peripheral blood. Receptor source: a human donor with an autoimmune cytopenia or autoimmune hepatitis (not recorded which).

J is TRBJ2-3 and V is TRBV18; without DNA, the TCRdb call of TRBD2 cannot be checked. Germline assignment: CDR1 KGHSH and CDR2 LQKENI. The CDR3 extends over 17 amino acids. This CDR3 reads CASSPPLREISPDTQYF. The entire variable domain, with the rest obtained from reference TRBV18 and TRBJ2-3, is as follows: NAGVMQNPRHLVRRRGQEARLRCSPMKGHSHVYWYRQLPEEGLKFMVYLQKENIIDESGMPKERFSAEFPKEGPSILRIQQVVRGDSAAYFCASSPPLREISPDTQYFGPGTRLTVL.

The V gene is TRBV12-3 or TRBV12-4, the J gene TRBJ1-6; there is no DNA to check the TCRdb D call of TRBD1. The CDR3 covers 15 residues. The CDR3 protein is CASSFATGNNSPLHF.

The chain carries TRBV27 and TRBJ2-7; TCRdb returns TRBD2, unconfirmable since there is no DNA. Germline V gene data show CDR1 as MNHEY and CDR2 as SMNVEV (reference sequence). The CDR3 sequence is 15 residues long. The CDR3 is CASSLTSGHSYEQYF.

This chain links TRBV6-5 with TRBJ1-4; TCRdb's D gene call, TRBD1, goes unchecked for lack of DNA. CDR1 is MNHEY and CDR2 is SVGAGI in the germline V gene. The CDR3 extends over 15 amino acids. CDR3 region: CASSYSAGLGEKLFF.

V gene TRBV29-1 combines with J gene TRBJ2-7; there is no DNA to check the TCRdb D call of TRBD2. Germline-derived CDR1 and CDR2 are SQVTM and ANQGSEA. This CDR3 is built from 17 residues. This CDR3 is CSVEGGMASGGTYEQYF.

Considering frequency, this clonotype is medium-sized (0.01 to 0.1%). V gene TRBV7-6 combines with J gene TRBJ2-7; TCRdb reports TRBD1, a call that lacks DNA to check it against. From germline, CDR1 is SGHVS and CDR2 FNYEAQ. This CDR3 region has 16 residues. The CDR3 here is CASSLEPRTGKYEQYF.

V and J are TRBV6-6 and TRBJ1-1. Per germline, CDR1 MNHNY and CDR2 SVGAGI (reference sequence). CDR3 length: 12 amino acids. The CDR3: CASRVMNTEAFF.

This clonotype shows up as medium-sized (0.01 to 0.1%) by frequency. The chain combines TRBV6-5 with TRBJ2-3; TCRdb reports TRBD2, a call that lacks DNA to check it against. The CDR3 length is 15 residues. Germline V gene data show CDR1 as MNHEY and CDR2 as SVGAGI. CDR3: CASRPTASGNPTQYF.

The CDR3 loop is CAWSVGGYQPQHF. The genes are TRBV30 and TRBJ1-5; TCRdb names TRBD1, which stays unverified in the absence of DNA. Germline CDR1 GTSNPN, CDR2 SVGIG (reference sequence). The CDR3 runs to 13 residues.

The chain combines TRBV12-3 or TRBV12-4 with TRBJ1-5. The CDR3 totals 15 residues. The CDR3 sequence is CASKREAGENQPQHF.

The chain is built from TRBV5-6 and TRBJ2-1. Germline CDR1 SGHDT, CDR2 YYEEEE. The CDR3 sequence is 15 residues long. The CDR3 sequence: CASSLGRSDRNEQFF.

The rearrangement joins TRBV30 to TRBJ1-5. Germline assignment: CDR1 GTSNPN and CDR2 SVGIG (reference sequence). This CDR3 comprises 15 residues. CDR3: CAWSESGLANQPQHF.

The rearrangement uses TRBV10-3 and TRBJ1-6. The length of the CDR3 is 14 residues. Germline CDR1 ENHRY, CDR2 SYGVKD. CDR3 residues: CAISESGEDSPLHF.

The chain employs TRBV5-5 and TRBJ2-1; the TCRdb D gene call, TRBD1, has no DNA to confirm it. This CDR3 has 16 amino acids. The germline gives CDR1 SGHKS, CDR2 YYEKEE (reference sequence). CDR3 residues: CASSPRTVSSYNEQFF.

CDR3 sequence reads: CAWSVDLTGELFF. V and J are TRBV30 and TRBJ2-2. The CDR3 totals 13 residues. The germline V gene has CDR1 GTSNPN and CDR2 SVGIG (reference sequence).

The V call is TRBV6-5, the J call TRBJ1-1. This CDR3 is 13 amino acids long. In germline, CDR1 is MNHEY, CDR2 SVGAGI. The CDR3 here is CASSIGLREEAFF.

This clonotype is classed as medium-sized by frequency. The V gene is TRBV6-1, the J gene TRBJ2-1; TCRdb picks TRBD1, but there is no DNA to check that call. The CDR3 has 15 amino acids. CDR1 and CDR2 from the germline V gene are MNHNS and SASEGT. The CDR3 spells CASSTETGAYNEQFF.

CDR3 protein: CASGGPPGLYEQYF. The genes are TRBV6-1 and TRBJ2-7; TCRdb returns TRBD2, unconfirmable since there is no DNA. Germline V gives CDR1 MNHNS, CDR2 SASEGT. This CDR3 has 14 amino acids.

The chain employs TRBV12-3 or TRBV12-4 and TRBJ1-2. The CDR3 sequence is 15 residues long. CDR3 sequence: CASSGPKAGIEGYTF.

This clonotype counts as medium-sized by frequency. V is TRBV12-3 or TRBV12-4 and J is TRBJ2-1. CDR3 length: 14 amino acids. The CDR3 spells CASSLGNKGNEQFF.

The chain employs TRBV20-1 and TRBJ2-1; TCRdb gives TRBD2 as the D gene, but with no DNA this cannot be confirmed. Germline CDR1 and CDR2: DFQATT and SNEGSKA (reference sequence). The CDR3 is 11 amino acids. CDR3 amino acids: CSASAGFEQFF.